Detailed here is one T cell receptor beta chain. Produced via immunoSEQ multiplex PCR; TCRdb's table is partial and in-frame only. The data hold about 330,000 clones, with 67% observed a single time. The entry originates in a study of cytotoxic CD8 clonotypes in ibrutinib-treated CLL. CDR1 is SGHRS, CDR2 YFSETQ, per germline. This CDR3 spans 17 amino acids. V was clipped by 4 bases and J by 0 bases, with 17 bases between them. The chain is built from TRBV5-1 and TRBJ2-1; D may correspond to TRBD1 or TRBD2 (5 bases each). The sequence was collected from a human donor with chronic lymphocytic leukemia. The specimen comprised PBMCs, sampled after 36 months of ibrutinib treatment. This chain's CDR3 is CASSLSRWGSSYNEQFF. As DNA, the CDR3 is TGCGCCAGCAGCCTCAGTCGATGGGGGAGCTCCTACAATGAGCAGTTCTTC.